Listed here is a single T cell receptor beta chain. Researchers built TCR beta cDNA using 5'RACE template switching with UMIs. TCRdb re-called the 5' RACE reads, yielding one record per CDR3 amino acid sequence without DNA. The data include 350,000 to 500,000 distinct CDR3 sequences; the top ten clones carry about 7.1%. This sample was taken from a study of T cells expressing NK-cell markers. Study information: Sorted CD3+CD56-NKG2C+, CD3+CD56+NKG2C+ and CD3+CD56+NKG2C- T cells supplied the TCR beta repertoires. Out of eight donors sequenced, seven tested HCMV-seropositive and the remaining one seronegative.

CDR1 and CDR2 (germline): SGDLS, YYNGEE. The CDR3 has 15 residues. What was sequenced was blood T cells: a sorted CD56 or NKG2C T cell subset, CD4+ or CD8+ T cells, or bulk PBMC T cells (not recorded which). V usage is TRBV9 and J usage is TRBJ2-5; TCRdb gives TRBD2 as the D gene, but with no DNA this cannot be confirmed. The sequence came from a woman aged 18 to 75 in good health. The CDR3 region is CASSTGTSGGETQYF.